The clone carrying this T cell receptor beta chain was counted many times. CDR3 length: 14 amino acids. V lost 4 bases, J lost 10 bases, and 10 bases stayed unmatched. Per the germline V gene, CDR1 is DFQATT and CDR2 is SNEGSKA (reference sequence). After constant-region reverse-primer amplification, full-length variable regions underwent semi-nested PCR with Nested Universal Primer A. TCRdb re-derived calls from the 5' RACE reads in MiXCR, one entry per CDR3 protein. The sample lists about 47,000 distinct CDR3 sequences, 25% to 30% occurring once. The chain combines TRBV20-1 with TRBJ1-6; 7 nucleotides agree with TRBD1. Sample: naive CD4+ T cells sorted from blood. The subset: naive CD4+ T cells, CD4+CD45RA+CD25-. The clonotype originates from a female donor with breast cancer. CDR3 loop: CSATRQGGESPLHF. The DNA for the CDR3 is TGCAGTGCTACCCGACAGGGCGGAGAGTCACCCCTCCACTTT.